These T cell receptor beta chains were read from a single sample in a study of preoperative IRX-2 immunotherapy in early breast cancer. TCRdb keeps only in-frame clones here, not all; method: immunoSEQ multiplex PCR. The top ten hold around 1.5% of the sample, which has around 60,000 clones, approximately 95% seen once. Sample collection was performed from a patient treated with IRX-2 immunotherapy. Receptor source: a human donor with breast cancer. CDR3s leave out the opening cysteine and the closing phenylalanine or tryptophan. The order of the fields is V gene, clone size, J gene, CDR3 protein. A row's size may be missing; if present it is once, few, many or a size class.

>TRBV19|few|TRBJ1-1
ASRSVEGTEAF
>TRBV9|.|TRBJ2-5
ASSVGPLAGARETQY
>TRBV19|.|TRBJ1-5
ASNRGLSNQPQH
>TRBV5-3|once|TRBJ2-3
ARSLLRDGGTDTQY
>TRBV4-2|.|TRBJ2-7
ASSPFSSGGLNPYEQY
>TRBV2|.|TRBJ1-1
ASSPLEWGSNMAF
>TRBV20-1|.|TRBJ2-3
SARIRDTQY
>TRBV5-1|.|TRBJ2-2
ASSLDTNTGELF
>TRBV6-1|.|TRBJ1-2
ASRPTPGTGVGYT
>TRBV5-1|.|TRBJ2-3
ASSRGSGGVIPTDTQY
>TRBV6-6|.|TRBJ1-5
ASSREENQPQH